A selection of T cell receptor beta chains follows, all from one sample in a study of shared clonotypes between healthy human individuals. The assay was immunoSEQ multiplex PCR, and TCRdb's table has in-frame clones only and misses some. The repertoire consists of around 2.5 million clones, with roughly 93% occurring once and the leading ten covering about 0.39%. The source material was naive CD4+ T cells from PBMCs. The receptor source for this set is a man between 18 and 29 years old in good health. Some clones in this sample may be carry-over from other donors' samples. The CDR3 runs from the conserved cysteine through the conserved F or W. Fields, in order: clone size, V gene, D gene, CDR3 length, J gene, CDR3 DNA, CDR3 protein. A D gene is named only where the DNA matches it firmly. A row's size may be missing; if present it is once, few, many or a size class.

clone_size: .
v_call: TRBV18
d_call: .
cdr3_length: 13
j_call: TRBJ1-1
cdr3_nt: TGTGCCAGCTCATCCGGACAGAACACTGAAGCTTTCTTT
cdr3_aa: CASSSGQNTEAFF

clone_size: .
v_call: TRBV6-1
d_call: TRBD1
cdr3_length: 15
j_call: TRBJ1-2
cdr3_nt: TGTGCCAGCAGTGTACCGACAGGGGGTGTGGGCGGCTACACCTTC
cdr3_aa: CASSVPTGGVGGYTF

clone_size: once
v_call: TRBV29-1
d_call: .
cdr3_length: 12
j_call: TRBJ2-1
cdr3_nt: TGCAGCGTTCATGACCCCTACAATGAGCAGTTCTTC
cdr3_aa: CSVHDPYNEQFF

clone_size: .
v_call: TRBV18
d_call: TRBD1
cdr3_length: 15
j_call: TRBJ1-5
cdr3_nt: TGTGCCAGCTCACCGGGACAGGGATACAATCAGCCCCAGCATTTT
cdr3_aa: CASSPGQGYNQPQHF

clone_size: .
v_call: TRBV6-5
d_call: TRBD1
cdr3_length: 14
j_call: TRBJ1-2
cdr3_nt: TGTGCCAGCAGCCCCGACAGGGGGCGCGTGGGCTACACCTTC
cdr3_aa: CASSPDRGRVGYTF

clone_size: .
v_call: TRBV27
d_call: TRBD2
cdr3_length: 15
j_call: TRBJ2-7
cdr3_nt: TGTGCCAGCAGTTTAAGGACTAGCGGGGGCTCCGAGCAGTACTTC
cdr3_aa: CASSLRTSGGSEQYF

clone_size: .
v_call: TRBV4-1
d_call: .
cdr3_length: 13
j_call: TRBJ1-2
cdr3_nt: TGCGCCAGCAGCCAAGTCAGATACTATGGCTACACCTTC
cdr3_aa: CASSQVRYYGYTF

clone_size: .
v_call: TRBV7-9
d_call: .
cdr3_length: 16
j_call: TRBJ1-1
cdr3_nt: TGTGCCAGCAGCTTAGTAGCAGTTACCATGAACACTGAAGCTTTCTTT
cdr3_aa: CASSLVAVTMNTEAFF

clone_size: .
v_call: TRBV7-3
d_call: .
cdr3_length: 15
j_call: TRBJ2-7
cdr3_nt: TGTGCCAGCAGCTTAACCCGGGCAGGGTACTACGAGCAGTACTTC
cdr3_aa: CASSLTRAGYYEQYF

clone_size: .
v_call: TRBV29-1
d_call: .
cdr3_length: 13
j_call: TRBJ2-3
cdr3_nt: TGCAGCCTCGGGCAGAAACTCACAGATACGCAGTATTTT
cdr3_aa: CSLGQKLTDTQYF

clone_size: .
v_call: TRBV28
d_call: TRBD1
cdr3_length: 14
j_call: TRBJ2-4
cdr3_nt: TGTGCCAGCAGTTCCACAGGGGGCTGGGACATTCAGTACTTC
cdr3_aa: CASSSTGGWDIQYF

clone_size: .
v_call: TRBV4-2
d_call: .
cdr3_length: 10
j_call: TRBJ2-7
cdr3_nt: TGTGCTACCAACCGCTACGAGCAGTACTTC
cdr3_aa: CATNRYEQYF

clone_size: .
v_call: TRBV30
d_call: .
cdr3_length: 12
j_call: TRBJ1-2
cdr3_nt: TGTGCCTGGGCCCGGGACGGTGCAGGCTACACCTTC
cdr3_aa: CAWARDGAGYTF

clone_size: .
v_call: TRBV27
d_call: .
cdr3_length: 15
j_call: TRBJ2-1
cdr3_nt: TGTGCCAGCAGTTCTCCGGGACGGGTCAAGGATGAGCAGTTCTTC
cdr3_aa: CASSSPGRVKDEQFF

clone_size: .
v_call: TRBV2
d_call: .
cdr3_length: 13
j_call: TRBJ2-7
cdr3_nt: TGTGCCAGCAGTGAAGCCTTCTACTACGAGCAGTACTTC
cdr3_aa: CASSEAFYYEQYF

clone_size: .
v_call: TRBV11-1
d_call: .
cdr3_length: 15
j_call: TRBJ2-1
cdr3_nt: TGTGCCAGCAGCACTTCGAGGAGCTCCTACAATGAGCAGTTCTTC
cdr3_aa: CASSTSRSSYNEQFF

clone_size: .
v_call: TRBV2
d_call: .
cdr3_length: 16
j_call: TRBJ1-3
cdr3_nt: TGTGCCAGCAGTGAAGCCCGTTTTGTCTCTGGAAACACCATATATTTT
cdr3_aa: CASSEARFVSGNTIYF

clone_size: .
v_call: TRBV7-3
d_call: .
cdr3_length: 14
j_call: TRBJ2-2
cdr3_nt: TGTGCCAGCAGCTTCCAAACAGGCGCCGGGGAGCTGTTTTTT
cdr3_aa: CASSFQTGAGELFF

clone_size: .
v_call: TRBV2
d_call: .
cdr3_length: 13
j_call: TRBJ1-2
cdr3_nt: TGTGCCAGCAGTGAGGCAGGGGCCAATGGCTACACCTTC
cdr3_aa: CASSEAGANGYTF

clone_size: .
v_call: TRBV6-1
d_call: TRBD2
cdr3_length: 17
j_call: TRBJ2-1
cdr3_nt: TGTGCCAGCAGTGAAGCGGGGGATAGACTAGCTGGCAATGAGCAGTTCTTC
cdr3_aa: CASSEAGDRLAGNEQFF

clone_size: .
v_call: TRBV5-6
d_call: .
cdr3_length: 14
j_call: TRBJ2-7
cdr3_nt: TGTGCCAGCAGCTTGGACCTGGGGGGCTACGAGCAGTACTTC
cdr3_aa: CASSLDLGGYEQYF

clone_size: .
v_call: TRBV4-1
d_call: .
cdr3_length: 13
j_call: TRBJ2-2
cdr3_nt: TGCGCCAGCAGCCCCCTTTATGCCGGGGAGCTGTTTTTT
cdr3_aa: CASSPLYAGELFF

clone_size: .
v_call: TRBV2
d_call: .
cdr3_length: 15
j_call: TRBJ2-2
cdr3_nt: TGTGCCAGCAGTGAAGTCGCAGGTAGCACCGGGGAGCTGTTTTTT
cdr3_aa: CASSEVAGSTGELFF

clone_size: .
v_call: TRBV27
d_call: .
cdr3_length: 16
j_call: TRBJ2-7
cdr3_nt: TGTGCCAGCAGTTTAGAGGCGGCCCGTGCCCCCTACGAGCAGTACTTC
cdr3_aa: CASSLEAARAPYEQYF

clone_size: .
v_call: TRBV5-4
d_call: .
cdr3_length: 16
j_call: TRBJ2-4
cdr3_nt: TGTGCCAGCAGTCATCCCGGGACCGGGAGTGAAGTCATTCAGTACTTC
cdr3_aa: CASSHPGTGSEVIQYF

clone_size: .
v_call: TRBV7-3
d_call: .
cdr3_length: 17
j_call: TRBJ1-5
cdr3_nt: TGTGCCAGCAGCTCACCTACGGGACCGACTAGGGGTCAGCCCCAGCATTTT
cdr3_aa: CASSSPTGPTRGQPQHF

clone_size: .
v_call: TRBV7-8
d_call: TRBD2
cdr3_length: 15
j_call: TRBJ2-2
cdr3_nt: TGTGCCAGCAGCTCGGGACTAGCGAACACCGGGGAGCTGTTTTTT
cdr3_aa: CASSSGLANTGELFF

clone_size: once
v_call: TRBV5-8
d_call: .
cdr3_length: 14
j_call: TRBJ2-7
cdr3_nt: TGTGCCAGCAGCTTGCCTGGGGTCCACTACGAGCAGTACTTC
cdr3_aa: CASSLPGVHYEQYF

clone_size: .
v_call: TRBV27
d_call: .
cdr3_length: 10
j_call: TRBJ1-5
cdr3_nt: TGTGCCAGGACAGCGCAGCCCCAGCATTTT
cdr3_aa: CARTAQPQHF

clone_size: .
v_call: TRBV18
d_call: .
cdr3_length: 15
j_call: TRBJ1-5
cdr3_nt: TGTGCCAGCTCACCACCGGGGGCGGGCAATCAGCCCCAGCATTTT
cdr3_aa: CASSPPGAGNQPQHF

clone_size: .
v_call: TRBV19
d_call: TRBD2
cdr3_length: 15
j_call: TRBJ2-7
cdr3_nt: TGTGCCAGTAGTATAACTAGCGGGAGCTCCTACGAGCAGTACTTC
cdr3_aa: CASSITSGSSYEQYF

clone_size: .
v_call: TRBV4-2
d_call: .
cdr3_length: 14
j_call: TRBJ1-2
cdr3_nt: TGTGCCAGCAGCCGAGGGGAAGGGGGAACTGGCTACACCTTC
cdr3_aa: CASSRGEGGTGYTF

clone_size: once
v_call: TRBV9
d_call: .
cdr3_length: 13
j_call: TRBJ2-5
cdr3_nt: TGTGCCAGCAGCGTAGGGGATGGAGAGACCCAGTACTTC
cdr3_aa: CASSVGDGETQYF

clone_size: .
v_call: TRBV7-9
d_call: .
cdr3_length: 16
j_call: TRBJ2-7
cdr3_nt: TGTGCCAGCAGCTTACATCGTTTTGGGGTCCCCTACGAGCAGTACTTC
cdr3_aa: CASSLHRFGVPYEQYF

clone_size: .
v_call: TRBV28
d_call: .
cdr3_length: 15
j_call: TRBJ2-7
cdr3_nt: TGTGCCAGCAGGGAGACCGGGACTGGCTCCTACGAGCAGTACTTC
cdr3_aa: CASRETGTGSYEQYF

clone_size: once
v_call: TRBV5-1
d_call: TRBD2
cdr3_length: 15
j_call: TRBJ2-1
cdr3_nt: TGCGCCAGCAGCCTGACTAGCGGGATCCCTCCTGAGCAGTTCTTC
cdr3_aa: CASSLTSGIPPEQFF

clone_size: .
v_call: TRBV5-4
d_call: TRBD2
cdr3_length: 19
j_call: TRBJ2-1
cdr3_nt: TGTGCCAGCAGCTTGGCCTGGACTAGCGGGGTTCAGCCGGGGGATGAGCAGTTCTTC
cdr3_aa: CASSLAWTSGVQPGDEQFF